The 4 T cell receptor beta chains given below trace back to one sample, sequenced in a study of OX40 agonist ivuxolimab in advanced cancers. Sequenced by immunoSEQ multiplex PCR; TCRdb stores in-frame clones only, minus some. The repertoire has about 95,000 clones, 89% of them found once; the top ten carry about 0.3%. The sequencing here drew on CD4+ or CD8+ T cells sorted from blood, taken in a trial of the OX40 agonist ivuxolimab. Receptor source: an adult with an advanced solid tumor such as melanoma, head and neck, liver or kidney cancer.

The chain couples TRBV19 to TRBJ1-2; no firm D call. The V gene lost 3 bases and the J gene lost 4 bases, with 9 bases spanning the gap. CDR1 and CDR2 from the germline V gene are LNHDA and SQIVND (reference sequence). The CDR3 is 13 amino acids. The CDR3 spells CASSIRQVYGYTF. The CDR3 nucleotides are TGTGCCAGTAGTATCCGGCAGGTCTATGGCTACACCTTC.

This sequence joins TRBV7-2 and TRBJ1-4, with 8 bases fitting TRBD1. With 3 bases clipped from V and 6 bases from J, the junction kept 6 bases outside the gene matches. Germline loops: CDR1 SGHTA, CDR2 FQGNSA. This CDR3 spans 15 amino acids. The CDR3 loop is CASSLGGDRHEKLFF. The DNA of the CDR3 is TGTGCCAGCAGCTTGGGGGGGGACAGGCATGAAAAACTGTTTTTT.

The rearrangement uses TRBV10-3 and TRBJ2-2; TRBD2 might be the D (5 bases). V was shortened by 4 bases and J by 3 bases, with 9 bases between the two germline ends. From germline, CDR1 is ENHRY and CDR2 SYGVKD. The CDR3 extends over 14 amino acids. CDR3 sequence reads: CAISGYGDTGELFF. For the CDR3, the DNA is TGTGCCATCAGTGGGTACGGGGACACCGGGGAGCTGTTTTTT.

This clone was detected once. The chain employs TRBV4-3 and TRBJ1-2; D not certain. V gave up 0 bases and J gave up 8 bases, with 16 bases separating them. The CDR3 is 15 residues long. The germline V gene encodes CDR1 LGHNA and CDR2 YSLEER. The chain's CDR3 is CASSQDLSGMGGYTF. The CDR3 coding sequence is TGCGCCAGCAGCCAAGATCTTTCGGGGATGGGGGGCTACACCTTC.